This T cell receptor beta chain is from a study of cytomegalovirus exposure and HLA in healthy donors. This clone was seen only once. Its specificity is not known. This same CDR3 is encoded by further DNA sequences in the sample. Healthy people donating bone marrow made up the donors. The trim removed 4 bases at V and 5 bases at J, leaving 4 bases unmatched. Germline values: CDR1 MNHEY, CDR2 SVGAGI. This CDR3 is 14 amino acids long. General study results and limits: Some V segments (TRBV6-2 and TRBV6-3 among them) were excluded as indistinguishable.

Both 60 Vbeta primers and 13 Jbeta primers went into the PCR. Sequencing used immunoSEQ multiplex PCR; TCRdb keeps in-frame clones, though not all of them. The profile covers 150,000 to 250,000 clones, with about 80% appearing a single time and 4.4% taken by the ten largest. The sequenced sample consisted of PBMCs. The rearrangement links TRBV6-5 to TRBJ1-1, with 10 bases fitting TRBD1. This receptor was taken from a woman in her twenties or thirties in good health and CMV-seropositive. The CDR3 nucleotides read TGTGCCAGCAGTTCCGGACAGGGGGTAACTGAAGCTTTCTTT. It translates to CASSSGQGVTEAFF.